These 28 T cell receptor beta chains were all obtained from the same sample, sequenced in a study of CD8 T cells in ankylosing spondylitis. Study-level results: Roughly 8 highly homologous variants made up a TCR beta motif that seemed to typify ankylosing spondylitis blood.

Each CDR3 protein gets one entry after TCRdb re-called the 5' RACE reads with MiXCR. The sample has 800,000 to 900,000 distinct CDR3 sequences; approximately 10% are singletons. Their antigens are not known. The sample comprised blood, either unsorted or a sorted T cell fraction (not recorded which). Every receptor here comes from a male donor with ankylosing spondylitis.

The chain employs TRBV6-6 and TRBJ1-4; 8 bases map to TRBD1. Trimming at V came to 10 bases and at J to 7 bases, leaving 8 bases not matched to a gene. The CDR3 is 13 amino acids. Germline V lookup: CDR1 MNHNY, CDR2 SVGAGI (reference sequence). CDR3 amino acids: CAISGTGGEKLFF. CDR3 DNA: TGTGCCATCTCCGGGACAGGAGGTGAAAAACTGTTTTTT.

V is TRBV20-1 and J is TRBJ2-7; D is possibly TRBD2 (5 bases). This CDR3 comprises 14 residues. V was pared by 0 bases and J by 5 bases, with 14 bases between. CDR1 is DFQATT and CDR2 is SNEGSKA in the germline V gene (reference sequence). CDR3 region: CSARDRGRLDEQYF. CDR3 bases: TGCAGTGCTAGAGACAGAGGGAGACTCGACGAGCAGTACTTC.

This clonotype showed up many times. The J gene is TRBJ1-3, the V gene TRBV11-2; maybe TRBD1 (5 bases). CDR1 is SGHAT and CDR2 is FQNNGV in the germline V gene. The ends were cut back, 6 bases at V and 0 bases at J, with 15 bases in the middle. The CDR3 loop spans 16 amino acids. The CDR3, as DNA: TGTGCCAGCAGAACAGGAATGGGAGTCTCTGGAAACACCATATATTTT. Translation: CASRTGMGVSGNTIYF.

The chain carries TRBV6-2 or TRBV6-3 and TRBJ2-7; D possibly uses TRBD1 or TRBD2 (5 bases each). Germline-derived CDR1 and CDR2 are MNHEY and SVGEGT. The CDR3 runs to 14 residues. The CDR3 nucleotides are TGTGCTTCTTCGGGGCACCGCAGCTCCTACGAGCAGTACTTC. Translated, it gives CASSGHRSSYEQYF.

The chain links TRBV28 to TRBJ2-5; TRBD2 agrees at 11 bases. Germline CDR1 reads MDHEN; CDR2 reads SYDVKM. After removal of 6 bases from V and 5 bases from J, the junction contained 8 bases not matched to a gene. This CDR3 is 15 amino acids long. CDR3: CASRGSGGAEETQYF. The CDR3 DNA follows: TGTGCCAGCAGGGGTAGCGGGGGGGCTGAGGAGACCCAGTACTTC.

In this sample, this clonotype turned up many times. The genes are TRBV20-1 and TRBJ1-2; TRBD1 aligns across 9 bases. Germline lookup yields CDR1 DFQATT and CDR2 SNEGSKA (reference sequence). Trimming took 6 bases from V and 5 from J; bases not matched to a gene: 7. CDR3 length equals 13 residues. CDR3 bases: TGCAGTGCGACTCCGGGACAGGGATATGGCTACACCTTC. Its protein product is CSATPGQGYGYTF.

The chain combines TRBV7-2 with TRBJ1-2; no clear D gene. V lost 4 bases to trimming and J lost 4 bases, with 13 bases between them. Looked up from germline, CDR1 is SGHTA and CDR2 is FQGNSA. CDR3 size: 14 residues. The DNA of the CDR3 is TGTGCCAGCAGCTATCCTCGGACCTCCTATGGCTACACCTTC. The encoded protein is CASSYPRTSYGYTF. The complete variable domain, with remaining parts taken from reference TRBV7-2 and TRBJ1-2, reads GAGVSQSPSNKVTEKGKDVELRCDPISGHTALYWYRQSLGQGLEFLIYFQGNSAPDKSGLPSDRFSAERTGGSVSTLTIQRTQQEDSAVYLCASSYPRTSYGYTFGSGTRLTVV.

This clonotype was seen ten or more times. This chain joins TRBV20-1 and TRBJ2-7; D remains unclear. Germline-derived CDR1 and CDR2 are DFQATT and SNEGSKA (reference sequence). V shed 4 bases and J shed 4 bases, with 17 bases lying between them. The CDR3 is 14 amino acids. For the CDR3, the DNA is TGCAGTGCTATCCTCCCACCCTTGACTTACGAGCAGTACTTC. As protein: CSAILPPLTYEQYF.

This clonotype was detected a few times. The chain is built from TRBV6-1 and TRBJ2-5; TRBD1 matches at 9 bases. V lost 6 bases to trimming and J lost 5 bases; unmatched junction nucleotides: 7. CDR3 length: 14 residues. Germline assignment: CDR1 MNHNS and CDR2 SASEGT. The CDR3 spells CASRLYRGRETQYF. The CDR3, as DNA: TGTGCCAGCAGGCTCTACAGGGGGCGGGAGACCCAGTACTTC.

This clonotype was detected a few times. J is TRBJ2-7 and V is TRBV20-1, with D possibly TRBD2 on 6 matching bases. CDR1 is DFQATT and CDR2 is SNEGSKA in the germline V gene (reference sequence). The CDR3 has 12 residues. Deletions cut 7 bases from V and 1 base from J, with 11 bases between. In DNA form, the CDR3 reads TGCAGTGGGGGACGGGAGTCCTACGAGCAGTACTTC. This gives the protein CSGGRESYEQYF.

This clonotype was recorded a few times. The chain couples TRBV9 to TRBJ2-5, with 8 bases fitting TRBD2. The germline gives CDR1 SGDLS, CDR2 YYNGEE. This CDR3 region has 17 residues. Unmatched junction bases numbered 16, after V lost 4 bases and J lost 5 bases. In DNA, the CDR3 is TGTGCCAGCAGCCCCCACCACCCCACAGCGGGAGTTGAGACCCAGTACTTC. It specifies CASSPHHPTAGVETQYF.

This clonotype was seen ten or more times. The chain carries TRBV9 and TRBJ2-1; D unclear. The V and J ends lost 4 bases and 1 base respectively, with 12 bases between them. Germline CDR1 and CDR2: SGDLS and YYNGEE. The CDR3 is 15 residues long. The CDR3, as DNA: TGTGCCAGCAGCCCCCGTCTAGGGTCCTACAATGAGCAGTTCTTC. Translating gives CASSPRLGSYNEQFF.

As regards this clonotype: At one boundary the junction diverges from the germline segment, which might be a read error. The CDR3 loop is CAISEGIEQLF. The CDR3 DNA reads TGTGCCATCAGTGAGGGAATTGAGCAGCTCTTC. This rearrangement joins TRBV10-3 to TRBJ2-1; D call uncertain. CDR1 is ENHRY, CDR2 SYGVKD, per germline. The CDR3 is made up of 11 amino acids.

In its sample, this clonotype was seen many times. V is TRBV29-1 and J is TRBJ2-2; 7 bases are shared with TRBD2. The length of the CDR3 is 14 residues. Germline V gene lookup returns CDR1 SQVTM and CDR2 ANQGSEA. CDR3 in DNA: TGCAGTGCGAGGGAGGGCGGGAGCTCCGGGGAGCTGTTTTTT. Protein sequence: CSAREGGSSGELFF.

A word on this clonotype: One end of the junction varies from germline; a read error may be responsible. The chain uses TRBV7-2 and TRBJ2-7; D gene uncertain. CDR3 length: 12 amino acids. CDR1 is SGHTA, CDR2 FQGNSA, per germline. The CDR3 sequence: CASSFDGYGQYF. Here the CDR3 DNA reads TGTGCCAGCAGCTTTGACGGTTACGGGCAGTACTTC. The full variable domain, completed using reference TRBV7-2 and TRBJ2-7, is GAGVSQSPSNKVTEKGKDVELRCDPISGHTALYWYRQSLGQGLEFLIYFQGNSAPDKSGLPSDRFSAERTGGSVSTLTIQRTQQEDSAVYLCASSFDGYGQYFGPGTRLTVT.

This clonotype has a count of ten or more. This chain links TRBV5-1 with TRBJ2-3, with D tentatively TRBD1 (5 bases). Germline CDR1 SGHRS, CDR2 YFSETQ. V lost 1 base and J 3 bases, leaving 6 bases between the germline ends. This CDR3 has 13 residues. The CDR3 nucleotides are TGCGCCAGCAGCTTGCCAGGGACAGATACGCAGTATTTT. Translated: CASSLPGTDTQYF.

A few counts support this clonotype. V usage is TRBV4-3 and J usage is TRBJ2-2, with D possibly matching TRBD1 (5 bases). The germline CDR1 and CDR2 sequences are LGHNA and YSLEER. V lost 8 bases and J 1 base, leaving 14 bases between the germline ends. The CDR3 loop spans 15 amino acids. CDR3 protein: CASSGHDGNTGELFF. CDR3 in DNA: TGCGCCAGCTCAGGGCATGACGGGAACACCGGGGAGCTGTTTTTT.

The CDR3 spells CASSLANIGPRGETQYF. CDR3 in DNA: TGCGCCAGCAGCTTGGCCAATATCGGACCGCGTGGGGAGACCCAGTACTTC. The chain links TRBV5-1 to TRBJ2-5, with D unresolved. The CDR3 contains 17 residues. Germline CDR1 reads SGHRS; CDR2 reads YFSETQ. The germline V and J ends were trimmed by 0 bases and 5 bases, with 20 bases remaining between them.

This clonotype was recorded a few times. The chain links TRBV5-1 to TRBJ2-3; a possible D gene is TRBD2 (6 bases). From germline, CDR1 is SGHRS and CDR2 YFSETQ. The CDR3 is 15 amino acids. Trimming pared 3 bases from V and 5 bases from J, leaving 16 bases between. The CDR3 nucleotides are TGCGCCAGCAGCTCCGGGACTTTAAATGGAGATACGCAGTATTTT. This sequence encodes CASSSGTLNGDTQYF.

This clonotype was detected a few times. The J gene is TRBJ2-7, the V gene TRBV7-2, with TRBD2 identical over 8 bases. Germline V gene data show CDR1 as SGHTA and CDR2 as FQGNSA. Germline trimming cut 3 bases from V and 6 bases from J; bases unmatched to any gene: 13. This CDR3 has 16 residues. In DNA form, the CDR3 reads TGTGCCAGCAGCTTTACCCCCTTAGCGGGGTTTAGCGAGCAGTACTTC. As protein: CASSFTPLAGFSEQYF.

This clonotype was seen repeatedly, ten times or more. The chain combines TRBV7-9 with TRBJ2-1; TRBD1 aligns across 7 bases. Per germline, CDR1 SEHNR and CDR2 FQNEAQ (reference sequence). CDR3 length: 13 residues. V was clipped by 3 bases and J by 8 bases; unmatched bases: 4. CDR3 sequence (DNA): TGTGCCAGCAGCTTCGAGGGGGCAGATGAGCAGTTCTTC. As protein: CASSFEGADEQFF.

This clonotype was seen many times. The chain couples TRBV20-1 to TRBJ1-2, with TRBD1 matching over 8 bases. The length of the CDR3 is 13 residues. V dropped 4 bases and J dropped 14; count of bases not matched to a gene: 15. CDR1 DFQATT and CDR2 SNEGSKA come from the germline V gene (reference sequence). CDR3 coding DNA: TGCAGTGCTAAGCAGGGGGCGCGGCGGTCGACTACCTTC. This encodes CSAKQGARRSTTF.

This clonotype has more than one count but fewer than ten. This sequence joins TRBV20-1 and TRBJ1-2; 8 nucleotides align to TRBD1. The trim removed 3 bases at V and 5 bases at J, leaving 11 bases unmatched. The CDR3 is 15 amino acids. In germline, CDR1 is DFQATT, CDR2 SNEGSKA (reference sequence). CDR3 region: CSARGTGIEWYGYTF. The CDR3 DNA reads as TGCAGTGCTAGGGGGACAGGAATAGAATGGTATGGCTACACCTTC.

The chain couples TRBV20-1 to TRBJ1-2, with D possibly TRBD1 on 5 matching bases. Trimming cost V 8 bases and J 8 bases, with 24 bases left between them. The CDR3 has 14 amino acids. Germline assignment: CDR1 DFQATT and CDR2 SNEGSKA (reference sequence). CDR3 coding DNA: TGCAGTCCCTTAAGGGACCTCTCAAAGGAAGGCTACACCTTC. Amino acids: CSPLRDLSKEGYTF.

In its sample, this clonotype was seen a few times. CDR3 region: CASSSGLAGGLDTQYF. Written as DNA, the CDR3 is TGTGCCAGCAGTTCCGGTCTAGCGGGGGGCCTAGATACGCAGTATTTT. The chain links TRBV6-5 to TRBJ2-3; 11 bases map to TRBD2. This CDR3 comprises 16 residues. V was clipped by 4 bases and J by 5 bases; unmatched bases: 8. Germline V gene lookup returns CDR1 MNHEY and CDR2 SVGAGI.

For this clonotype: Given a much more abundant clone one base away, this may be a read error. CDR3 nucleotide sequence: TGTGCCAGCAGGCCCAGGACTAGCTCCTACAATGAGCAGTTCTTC. This codes for CASRPRTSSYNEQFF. The V and J genes are TRBV13 and TRBJ2-1; 7 nucleotides line up with TRBD2. Per the germline V gene, CDR1 is PRHDT and CDR2 is FYEKMQ (reference sequence). This CDR3 spans 15 amino acids. V lost 6 bases and J lost 0; bases outside the gene matches: 5.

The J gene is TRBJ1-2, the V gene TRBV5-1; TRBD1 might be the D (5 bases). Trimming cost V 3 bases and J 6 bases, with 21 bases left between them. Germline assignment: CDR1 SGHRS and CDR2 YFSETQ. CDR3 length equals 16 residues. DNA of the CDR3: TGCGCCAGCAGCTCCTCCGGGGGGGGGAAGAGCGATGGCTACACCTTC. Translated, it gives CASSSSGGGKSDGYTF.

The J gene is TRBJ2-2, the V gene TRBV7-2; D unclear. Germline CDR1 SGHTA, CDR2 FQGNSA. The CDR3 covers 15 residues. Trimming pared 7 bases from V and 1 base from J, leaving 13 bases between. CDR3 in DNA: TGTGCCAGCACCCTCGCTCTCTTGAACACCGGGGAGCTGTTTTTT. It encodes CASTLALLNTGELFF.